This T cell receptor beta chain was recorded in a study of blood T cell repertoires in COVID-19. TCRdb's table, derived via immunoSEQ multiplex PCR, lists solely in-frame clones and lacks some. The table has just over 150,000 clones, 75% to 90% seen once. Germline V gene data show CDR1 as SGHTA and CDR2 as FQGTGA. Trimming removed 4 bases from V and 6 bases from J; junction bases left unmatched: 6. The CDR3 has 15 residues. The sequenced sample consisted of peripheral blood. This rearrangement joins TRBV7-3 to TRBJ1-6; 7 bases agree with TRBD1. This clonotype was sampled from a woman in her 40s with acute or convalescent COVID-19. DNA of the CDR3: TGTGCCAGCAGCTCACAGGGGCAGGGTAATTCACCCCTCCACTTT. Protein: CASSSQGQGNSPLHF. Together with reference TRBV7-3 and TRBJ1-6, the CDR3 gives the full variable domain: GAGVSQTPSNKVTEKGKYVELRCDPISGHTALYWYRQSLGQGPEFLIYFQGTGAADDSGLPNDRFFAVRPEGSVSTLKIQRTERGDSAVYLCASSSQGQGNSPLHFGNGTRLTVT.